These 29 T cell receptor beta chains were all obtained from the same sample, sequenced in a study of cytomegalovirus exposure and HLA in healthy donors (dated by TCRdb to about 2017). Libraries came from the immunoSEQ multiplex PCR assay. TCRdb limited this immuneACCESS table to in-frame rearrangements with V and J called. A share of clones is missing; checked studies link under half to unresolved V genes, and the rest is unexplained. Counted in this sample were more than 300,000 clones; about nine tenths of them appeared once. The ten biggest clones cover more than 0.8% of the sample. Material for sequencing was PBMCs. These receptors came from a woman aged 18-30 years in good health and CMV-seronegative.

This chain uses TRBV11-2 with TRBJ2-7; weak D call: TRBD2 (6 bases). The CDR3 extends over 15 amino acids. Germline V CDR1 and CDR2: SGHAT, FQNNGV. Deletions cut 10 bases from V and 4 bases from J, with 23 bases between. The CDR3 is CANPNEVWGRYEQYF. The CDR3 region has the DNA TGTGCCAACCCGAATGAGGTCTGGGGGAGGTACGAGCAGTACTTC.

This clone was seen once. Here the CDR3 reads CASSSMPRQGSPTGELFF. Here the CDR3 DNA reads TGTGCCAGCAGCTCCATGCCCCGACAGGGGAGCCCGACCGGGGAGCTGTTTTTT. The chain has TRBV13 and TRBJ2-2; 8 nucleotides line up with TRBD1. This CDR3 has 18 residues. V lost 4 bases to trimming and J lost 5 bases; unmatched junction nucleotides: 15. Germline CDR1 PRHDT, CDR2 FYEKMQ (reference sequence).

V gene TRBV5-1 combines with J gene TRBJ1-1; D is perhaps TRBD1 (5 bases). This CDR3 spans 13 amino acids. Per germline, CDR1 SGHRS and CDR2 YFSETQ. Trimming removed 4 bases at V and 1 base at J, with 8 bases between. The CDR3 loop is CASSQTENTEAFF. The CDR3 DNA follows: TGCGCCAGCAGCCAGACAGAGAACACTGAAGCTTTCTTT. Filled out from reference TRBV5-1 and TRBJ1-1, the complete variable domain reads KAGVTQTPRYLIKTRGQQVTLSCSPISGHRSVSWYQQTPGQGLQFLFEYFSETQRNKGNFPGRFSGRQFSNSRSEMNVSTLELGDSALYLCASSQTENTEAFFGQGTRLTVV.

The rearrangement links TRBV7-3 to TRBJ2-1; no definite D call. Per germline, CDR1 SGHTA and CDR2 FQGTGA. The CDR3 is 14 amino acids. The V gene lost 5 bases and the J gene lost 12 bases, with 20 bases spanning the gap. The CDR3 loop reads CASSPNPASPAQFF. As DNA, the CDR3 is TGTGCCAGCAGCCCCAACCCCGCTAGTCCGGCGCAGTTCTTC.

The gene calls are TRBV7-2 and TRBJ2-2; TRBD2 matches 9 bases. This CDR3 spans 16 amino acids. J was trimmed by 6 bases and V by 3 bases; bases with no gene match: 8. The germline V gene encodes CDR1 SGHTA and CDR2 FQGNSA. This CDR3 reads CASSFLGGRAAGELFF. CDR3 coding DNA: TGTGCCAGCAGCTTCCTGGGCGGGAGGGCCGCCGGGGAGCTGTTTTTT.

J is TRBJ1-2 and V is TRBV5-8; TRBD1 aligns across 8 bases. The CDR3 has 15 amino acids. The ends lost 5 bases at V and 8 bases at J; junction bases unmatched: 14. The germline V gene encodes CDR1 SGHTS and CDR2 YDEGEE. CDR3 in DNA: TGTGCCAGCAGTCCCAACGGACAGGGCGGGTGGGGCTACACCTTC. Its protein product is CASSPNGQGGWGYTF.

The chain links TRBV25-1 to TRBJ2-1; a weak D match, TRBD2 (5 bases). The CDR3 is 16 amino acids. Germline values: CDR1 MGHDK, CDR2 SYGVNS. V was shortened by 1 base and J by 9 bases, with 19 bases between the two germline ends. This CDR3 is CASSESAALGRGEQFF. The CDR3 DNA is TGTGCCAGCAGTGAATCGGCGGCACTCGGTCGGGGTGAGCAGTTCTTC.

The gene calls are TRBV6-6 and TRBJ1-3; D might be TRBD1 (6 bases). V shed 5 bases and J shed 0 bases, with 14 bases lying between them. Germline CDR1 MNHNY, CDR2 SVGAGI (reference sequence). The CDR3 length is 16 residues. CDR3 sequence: CASSPQGGSSGNTIYF. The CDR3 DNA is TGTGCCAGCAGTCCACAGGGAGGGAGCTCTGGAAACACCATATATTTT.

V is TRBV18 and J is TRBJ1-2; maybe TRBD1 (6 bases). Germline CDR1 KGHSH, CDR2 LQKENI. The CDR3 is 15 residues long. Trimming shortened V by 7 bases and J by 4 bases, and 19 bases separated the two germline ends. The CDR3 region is CASWPGGSLGYGYTF. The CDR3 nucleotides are TGTGCCAGCTGGCCGGGGGGCTCCTTAGGCTATGGCTACACCTTC. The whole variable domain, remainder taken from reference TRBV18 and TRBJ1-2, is NAGVMQNPRHLVRRRGQEARLRCSPMKGHSHVYWYRQLPEEGLKFMVYLQKENIIDESGMPKERFSAEFPKEGPSILRIQQVVRGDSAAYFCASWPGGSLGYGYTFGSGTRLTVV.

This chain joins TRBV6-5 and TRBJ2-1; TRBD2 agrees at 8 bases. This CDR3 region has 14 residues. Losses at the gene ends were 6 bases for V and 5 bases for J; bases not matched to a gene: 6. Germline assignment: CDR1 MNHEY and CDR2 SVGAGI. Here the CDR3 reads CASSLAGRDNEQFF. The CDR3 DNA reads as TGTGCCAGCAGCCTAGCGGGTCGGGACAATGAGCAGTTCTTC.

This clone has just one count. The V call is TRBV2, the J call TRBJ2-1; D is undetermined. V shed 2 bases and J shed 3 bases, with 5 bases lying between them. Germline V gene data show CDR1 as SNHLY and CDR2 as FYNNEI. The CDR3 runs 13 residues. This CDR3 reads CASSETIYNEQFF. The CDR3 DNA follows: TGTGCCAGCAGTGAAACAATCTACAATGAGCAGTTCTTC.

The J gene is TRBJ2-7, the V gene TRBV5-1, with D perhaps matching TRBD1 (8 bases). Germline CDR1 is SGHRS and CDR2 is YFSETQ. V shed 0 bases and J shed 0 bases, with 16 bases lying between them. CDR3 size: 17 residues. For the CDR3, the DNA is TGCGCCAGCAGCTTGGCACCACAGGGGGAGGGCTCCTACGAGCAGTACTTC. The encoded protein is CASSLAPQGEGSYEQYF. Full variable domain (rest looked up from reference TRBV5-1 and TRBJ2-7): KAGVTQTPRYLIKTRGQQVTLSCSPISGHRSVSWYQQTPGQGLQFLFEYFSETQRNKGNFPGRFSGRQFSNSRSEMNVSTLELGDSALYLCASSLAPQGEGSYEQYFGPGTRLTVT.

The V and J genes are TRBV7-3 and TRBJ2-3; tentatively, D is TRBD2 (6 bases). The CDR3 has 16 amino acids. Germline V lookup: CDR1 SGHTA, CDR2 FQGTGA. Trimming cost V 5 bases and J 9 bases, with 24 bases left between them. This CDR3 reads CASSPSPGGGPKTQYF. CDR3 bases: TGTGCCAGCAGCCCATCGCCCGGGGGTGGGCCCAAGACGCAGTATTTT.

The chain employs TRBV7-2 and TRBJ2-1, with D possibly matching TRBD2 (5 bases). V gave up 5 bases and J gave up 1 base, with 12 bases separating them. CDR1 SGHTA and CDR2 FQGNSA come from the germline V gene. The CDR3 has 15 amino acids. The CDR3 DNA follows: TGTGCCAGCAGCGACCCCGGGGTTTCCTACAATGAGCAGTTCTTC. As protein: CASSDPGVSYNEQFF. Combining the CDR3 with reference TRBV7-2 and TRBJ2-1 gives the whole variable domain GAGVSQSPSNKVTEKGKDVELRCDPISGHTALYWYRQSLGQGLEFLIYFQGNSAPDKSGLPSDRFSAERTGGSVSTLTIQRTQQEDSAVYLCASSDPGVSYNEQFFGPGTRLTVL.

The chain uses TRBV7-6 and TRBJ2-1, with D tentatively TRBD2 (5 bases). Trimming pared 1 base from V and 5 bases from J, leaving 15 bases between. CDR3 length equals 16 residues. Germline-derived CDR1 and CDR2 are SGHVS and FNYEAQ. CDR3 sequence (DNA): TGTGCCAGCAGCTTAGATGCCCTAGCACTTAACAATGAGCAGTTCTTC. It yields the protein CASSLDALALNNEQFF.

The CDR3, as DNA: TGCGCCAGCAGCTATCAGGGCCCCACCTACGAGCAGTACTTC. Its protein product is CASSYQGPTYEQYF. This rearrangement joins TRBV5-1 to TRBJ2-7; TRBD1 might be the D (5 bases). Germline assignment: CDR1 SGHRS and CDR2 YFSETQ. CDR3 size: 14 residues. Between the trimmed V and J ends, which lost 3 bases and 2 bases, there was a span of 12 bases.

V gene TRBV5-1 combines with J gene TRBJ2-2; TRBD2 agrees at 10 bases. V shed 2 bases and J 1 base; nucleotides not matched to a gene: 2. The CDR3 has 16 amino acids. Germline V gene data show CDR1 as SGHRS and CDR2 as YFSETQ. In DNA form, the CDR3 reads TGCGCCAGCAGCTTACTAGCGGGGAGGAACACCGGGGAGCTGTTTTTT. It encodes CASSLLAGRNTGELFF.

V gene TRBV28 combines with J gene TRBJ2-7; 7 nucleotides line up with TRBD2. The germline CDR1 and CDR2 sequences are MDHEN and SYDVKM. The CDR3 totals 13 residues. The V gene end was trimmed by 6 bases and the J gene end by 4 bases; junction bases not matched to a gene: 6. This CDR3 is CASRPTSQYEQYF. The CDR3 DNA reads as TGTGCCAGCAGGCCGACTAGCCAATACGAGCAGTACTTC.

CDR3 protein: CASSPDRGSTEAFF. The DNA for the CDR3 is TGTGCCAGCAGCCCGGACAGGGGGTCCACTGAAGCTTTCTTT. V is TRBV7-3 and J is TRBJ1-1; the match to TRBD1 covers 10 bases. After removal of 5 bases from V and 4 bases from J, the junction contained 4 bases not matched to a gene. The CDR3 sequence is 14 residues long. The germline gives CDR1 SGHTA, CDR2 FQGTGA.

This CDR3 reads CAAQGFPNTGELFF. CDR3 nucleotide sequence: TGCGCCGCCCAGGGGTTCCCGAACACCGGGGAGCTGTTTTTT. The gene calls are TRBV4-1 and TRBJ2-2; TRBD1 is a possible D gene (6 bases). The CDR3 spans 14 residues. Germline CDR1 and CDR2: MGHRA and YSYEKL. Trimming cost V 11 bases and J 0 bases, with 13 bases left between them.

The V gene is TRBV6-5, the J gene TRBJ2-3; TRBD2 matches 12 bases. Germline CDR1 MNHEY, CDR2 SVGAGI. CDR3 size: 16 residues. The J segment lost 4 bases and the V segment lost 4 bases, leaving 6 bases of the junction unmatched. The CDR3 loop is CASSLGLAGWADTQYF. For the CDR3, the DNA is TGTGCCAGCAGTTTGGGACTAGCGGGTTGGGCAGATACGCAGTATTTT.

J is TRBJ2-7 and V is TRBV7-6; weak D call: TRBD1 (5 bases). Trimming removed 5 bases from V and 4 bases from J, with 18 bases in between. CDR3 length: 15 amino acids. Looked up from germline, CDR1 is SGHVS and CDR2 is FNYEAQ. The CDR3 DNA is TGTGCCAGCAGCCCCGACCGTTGGAAGGGGTACGAGCAGTACTTC. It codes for CASSPDRWKGYEQYF.

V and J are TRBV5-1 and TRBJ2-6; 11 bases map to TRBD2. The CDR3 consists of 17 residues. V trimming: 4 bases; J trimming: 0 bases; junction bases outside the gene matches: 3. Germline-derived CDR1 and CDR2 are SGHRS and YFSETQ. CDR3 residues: CASSTSGRDSGANVLTF. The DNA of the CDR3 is TGCGCCAGCAGCACTAGCGGGAGAGACTCTGGGGCCAACGTCCTGACTTTC.

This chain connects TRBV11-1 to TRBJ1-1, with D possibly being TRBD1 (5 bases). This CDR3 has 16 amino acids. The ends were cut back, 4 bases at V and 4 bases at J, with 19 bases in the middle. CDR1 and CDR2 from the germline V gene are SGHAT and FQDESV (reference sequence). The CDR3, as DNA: TGTGCCAGCAGCTCACACCCGGGACCCGGGAGCACTGAAGCTTTCTTT. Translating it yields CASSSHPGPGSTEAFF.

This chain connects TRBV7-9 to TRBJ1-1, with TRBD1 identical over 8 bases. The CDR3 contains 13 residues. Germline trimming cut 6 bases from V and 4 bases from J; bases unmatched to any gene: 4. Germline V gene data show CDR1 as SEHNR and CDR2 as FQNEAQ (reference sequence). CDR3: CASRETGATEAFF. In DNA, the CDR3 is TGTGCCAGCAGAGAGACAGGGGCCACTGAAGCTTTCTTT. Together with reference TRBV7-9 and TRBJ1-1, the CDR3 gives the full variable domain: DTGVSQNPRHKITKRGQNVTFRCDPISEHNRLYWYRQTLGQGPEFLTYFQNEAQLEKSRLLSDRFSAERPKGSFSTLEIQRTEQGDSAMYLCASRETGATEAFFGQGTRLTVV.

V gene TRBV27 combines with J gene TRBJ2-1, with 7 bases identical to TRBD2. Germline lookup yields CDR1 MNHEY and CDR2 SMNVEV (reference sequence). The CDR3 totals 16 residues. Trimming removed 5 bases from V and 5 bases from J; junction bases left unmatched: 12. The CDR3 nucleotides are TGTGCCAGCAGTGCCCTGGGGGGGATTGGCCACAATGAGCAGTTCTTC. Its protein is CASSALGGIGHNEQFF.

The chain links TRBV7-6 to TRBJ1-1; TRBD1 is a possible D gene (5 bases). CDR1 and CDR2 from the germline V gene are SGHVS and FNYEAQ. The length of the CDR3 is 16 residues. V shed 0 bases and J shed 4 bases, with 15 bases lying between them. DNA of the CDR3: TGTGCCAGCAGCTTAGCCAGAAACGGGGGAAGCACTGAAGCTTTCTTT. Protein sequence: CASSLARNGGSTEAFF.

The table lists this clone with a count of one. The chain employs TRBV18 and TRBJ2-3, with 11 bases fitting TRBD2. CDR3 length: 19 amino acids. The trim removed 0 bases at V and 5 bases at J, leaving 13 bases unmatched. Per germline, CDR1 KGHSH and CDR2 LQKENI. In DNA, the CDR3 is TGTGCCAGCTCACCACCCCTAGCAGTACTAGCGGGAGTGGGAGATACGCAGTATTTT. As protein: CASSPPLAVLAGVGDTQYF.

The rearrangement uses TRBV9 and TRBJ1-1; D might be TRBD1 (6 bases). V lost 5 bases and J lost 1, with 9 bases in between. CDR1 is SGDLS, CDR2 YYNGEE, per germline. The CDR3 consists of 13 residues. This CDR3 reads CASRRQENTEAFF. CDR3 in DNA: TGTGCCAGCAGACGACAGGAGAACACTGAAGCTTTCTTT.